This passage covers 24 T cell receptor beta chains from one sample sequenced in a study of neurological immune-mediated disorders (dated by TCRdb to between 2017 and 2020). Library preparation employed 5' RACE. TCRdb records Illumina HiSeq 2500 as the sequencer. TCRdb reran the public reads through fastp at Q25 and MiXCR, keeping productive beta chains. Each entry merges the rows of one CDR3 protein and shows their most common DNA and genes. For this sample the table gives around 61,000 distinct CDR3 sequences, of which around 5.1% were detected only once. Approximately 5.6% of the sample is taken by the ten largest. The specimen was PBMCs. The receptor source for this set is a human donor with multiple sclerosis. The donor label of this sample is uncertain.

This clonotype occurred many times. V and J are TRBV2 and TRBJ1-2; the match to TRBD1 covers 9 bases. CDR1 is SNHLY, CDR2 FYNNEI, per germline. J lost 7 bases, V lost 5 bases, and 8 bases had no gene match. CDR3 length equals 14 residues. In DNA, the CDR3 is TGTGCCAGCAGTTCTTACAGGGGGCAGTCTGGCTACACCTTC. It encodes CASSSYRGQSGYTF.

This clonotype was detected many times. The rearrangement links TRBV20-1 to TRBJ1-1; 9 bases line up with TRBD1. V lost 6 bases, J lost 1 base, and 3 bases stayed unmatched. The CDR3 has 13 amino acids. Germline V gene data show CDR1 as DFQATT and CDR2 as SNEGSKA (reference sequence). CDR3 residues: CSAKGQGNTEAFF. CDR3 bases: TGCAGTGCCAAGGGACAGGGGAACACTGAAGCTTTCTTT.

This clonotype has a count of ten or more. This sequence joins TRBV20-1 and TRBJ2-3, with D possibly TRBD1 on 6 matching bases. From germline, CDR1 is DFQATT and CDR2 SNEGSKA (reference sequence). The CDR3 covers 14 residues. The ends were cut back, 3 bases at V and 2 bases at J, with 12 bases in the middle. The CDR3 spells CSASLDRYTDTQYF. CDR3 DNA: TGCAGTGCTAGTTTGGACAGATACACAGATACGCAGTATTTT.

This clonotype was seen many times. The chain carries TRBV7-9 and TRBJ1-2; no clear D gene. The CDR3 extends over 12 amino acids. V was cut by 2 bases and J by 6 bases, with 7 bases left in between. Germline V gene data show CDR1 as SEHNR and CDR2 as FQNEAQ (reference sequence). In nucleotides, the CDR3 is TGTGCCAGCAGCTTAACCCCTAATGGCTACACCTTC. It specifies CASSLTPNGYTF.

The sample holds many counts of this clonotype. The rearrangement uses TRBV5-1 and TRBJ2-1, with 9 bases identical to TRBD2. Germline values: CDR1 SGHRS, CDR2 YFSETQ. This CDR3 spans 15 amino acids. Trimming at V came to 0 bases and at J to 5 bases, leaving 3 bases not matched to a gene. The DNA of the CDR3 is TGCGCCAGCAGCTTGGGACTAGCGGACAACAATGAGCAGTTCTTC. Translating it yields CASSLGLADNNEQFF.

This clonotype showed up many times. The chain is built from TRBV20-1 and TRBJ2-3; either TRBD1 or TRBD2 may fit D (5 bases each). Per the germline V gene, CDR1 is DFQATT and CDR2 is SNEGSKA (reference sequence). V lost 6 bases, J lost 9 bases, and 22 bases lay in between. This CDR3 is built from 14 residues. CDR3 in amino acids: CSASTGTPQKTQYF. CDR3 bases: TGCAGTGCAAGCACCGGGACCCCACAGAAGACGCAGTATTTT.

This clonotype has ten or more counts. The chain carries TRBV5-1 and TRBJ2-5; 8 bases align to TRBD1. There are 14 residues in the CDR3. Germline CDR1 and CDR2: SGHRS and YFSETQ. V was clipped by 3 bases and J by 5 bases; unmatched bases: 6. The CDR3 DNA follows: TGCGCCAGCAGCTCTCGGGACAGGTCGGAGACCCAGTACTTC. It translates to CASSSRDRSETQYF.

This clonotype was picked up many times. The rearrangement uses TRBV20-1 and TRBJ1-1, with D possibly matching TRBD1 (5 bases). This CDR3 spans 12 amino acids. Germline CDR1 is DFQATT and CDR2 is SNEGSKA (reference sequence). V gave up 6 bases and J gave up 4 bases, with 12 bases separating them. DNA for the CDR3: TGCAGTGCCCCCAGGGCGGCCACTGAAGCTTTCTTT. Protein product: CSAPRAATEAFF.

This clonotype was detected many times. CDR3 DNA: TGTGCCAGCAGTTCTTCCGGGACAGGGAACTATGGCTACACCTTC. Translation: CASSSSGTGNYGYTF. This chain uses TRBV5-5 with TRBJ1-2, with TRBD1 identical over 9 bases. CDR3 length: 15 amino acids. The germline V gene has CDR1 SGHKS and CDR2 YYEKEE (reference sequence). Losses at the gene ends were 5 bases for V and 2 bases for J; bases not matched to a gene: 7.

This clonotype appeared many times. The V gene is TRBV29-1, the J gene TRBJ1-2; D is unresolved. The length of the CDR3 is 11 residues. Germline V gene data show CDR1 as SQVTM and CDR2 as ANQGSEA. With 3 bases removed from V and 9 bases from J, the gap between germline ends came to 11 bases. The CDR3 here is CSVDPGQSYTF. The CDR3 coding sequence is TGCAGCGTTGACCCTGGGCAAAGCTACACCTTC.

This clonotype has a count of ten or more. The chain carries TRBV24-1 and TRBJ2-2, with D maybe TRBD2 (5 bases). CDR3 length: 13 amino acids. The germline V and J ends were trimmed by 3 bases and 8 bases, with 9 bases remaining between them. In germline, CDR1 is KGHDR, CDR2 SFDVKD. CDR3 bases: TGTGCCACCAGTGATCCCGGACTGGGGGAGCTGTTTTTT. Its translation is CATSDPGLGELFF.

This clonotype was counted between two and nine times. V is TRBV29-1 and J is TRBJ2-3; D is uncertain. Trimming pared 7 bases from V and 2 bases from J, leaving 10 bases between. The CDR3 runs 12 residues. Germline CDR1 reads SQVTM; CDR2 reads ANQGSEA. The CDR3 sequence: CSAGLFTDTQYF. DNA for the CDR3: TGCAGCGCTGGGCTTTTCACAGATACGCAGTATTTT.

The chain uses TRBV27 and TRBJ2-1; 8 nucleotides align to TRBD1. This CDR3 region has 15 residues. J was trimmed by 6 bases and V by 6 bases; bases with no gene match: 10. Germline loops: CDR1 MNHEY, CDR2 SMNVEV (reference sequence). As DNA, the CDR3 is TGTGCCAGCAGGACGACAGGGGAGTTTCTCAATGAGCAGTTCTTC. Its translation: CASRTTGEFLNEQFF.

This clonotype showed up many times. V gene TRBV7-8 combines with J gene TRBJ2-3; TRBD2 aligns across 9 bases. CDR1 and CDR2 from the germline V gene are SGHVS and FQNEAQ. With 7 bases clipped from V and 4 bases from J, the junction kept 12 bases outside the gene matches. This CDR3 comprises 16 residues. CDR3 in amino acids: CASTISGLASADTQYF. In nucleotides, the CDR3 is TGTGCCAGCACCATTAGTGGACTAGCGAGCGCAGATACGCAGTATTTT. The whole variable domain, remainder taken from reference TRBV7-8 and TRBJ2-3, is GAGVSQSPRYKVAKRGQDVALRCDPISGHVSLFWYQQALGQGPEFLTYFQNEAQLDKSGLPSDRFFAERPEGSVSTLKIQRTQQEDSAVYLCASTISGLASADTQYFGPGTRLTVL.

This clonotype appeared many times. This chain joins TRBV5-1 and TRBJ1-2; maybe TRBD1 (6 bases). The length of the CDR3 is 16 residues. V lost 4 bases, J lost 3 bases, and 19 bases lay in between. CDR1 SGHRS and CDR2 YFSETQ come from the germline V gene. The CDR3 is CASSHPQGTFDYGYTF. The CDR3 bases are TGCGCCAGCAGCCACCCCCAGGGGACGTTTGACTATGGCTACACCTTC.

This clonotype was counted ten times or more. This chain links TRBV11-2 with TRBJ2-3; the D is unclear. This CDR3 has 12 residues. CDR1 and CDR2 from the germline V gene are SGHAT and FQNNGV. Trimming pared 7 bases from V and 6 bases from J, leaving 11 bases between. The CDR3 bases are TGTGCCAGCACCAACCTCAGGGATACGCAGTATTTT. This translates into CASTNLRDTQYF.

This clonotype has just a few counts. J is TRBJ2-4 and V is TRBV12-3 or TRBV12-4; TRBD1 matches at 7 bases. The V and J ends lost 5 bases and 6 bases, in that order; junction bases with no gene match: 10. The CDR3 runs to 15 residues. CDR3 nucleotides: TGTGCCAGCAGTACCCTGTGGACAGGAAGAAACATTCAGTACTTC. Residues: CASSTLWTGRNIQYF.

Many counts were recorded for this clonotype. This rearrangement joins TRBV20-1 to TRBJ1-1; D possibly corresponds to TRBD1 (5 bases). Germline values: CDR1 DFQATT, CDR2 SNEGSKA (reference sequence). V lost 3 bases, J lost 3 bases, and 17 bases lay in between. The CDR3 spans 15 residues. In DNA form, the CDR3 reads TGCAGTGCTAGGCATGTGGGGGACGTCGACACTGAAGCTTTCTTT. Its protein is CSARHVGDVDTEAFF.

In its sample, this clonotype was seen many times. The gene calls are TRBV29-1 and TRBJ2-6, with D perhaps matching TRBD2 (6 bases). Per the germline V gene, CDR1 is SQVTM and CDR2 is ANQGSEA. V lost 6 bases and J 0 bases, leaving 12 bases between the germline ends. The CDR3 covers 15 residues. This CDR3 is CSVAGRISGANVLTF. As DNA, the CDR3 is TGCAGCGTGGCGGGACGGATCTCTGGGGCCAACGTCCTGACTTTC.

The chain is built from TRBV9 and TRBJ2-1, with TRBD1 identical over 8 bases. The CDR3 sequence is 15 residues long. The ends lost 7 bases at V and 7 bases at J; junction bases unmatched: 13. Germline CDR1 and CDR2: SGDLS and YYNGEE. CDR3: CASVAAQGAGNEQFF. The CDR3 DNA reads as TGTGCCAGCGTAGCTGCCCAGGGGGCAGGGAATGAGCAGTTCTTC.

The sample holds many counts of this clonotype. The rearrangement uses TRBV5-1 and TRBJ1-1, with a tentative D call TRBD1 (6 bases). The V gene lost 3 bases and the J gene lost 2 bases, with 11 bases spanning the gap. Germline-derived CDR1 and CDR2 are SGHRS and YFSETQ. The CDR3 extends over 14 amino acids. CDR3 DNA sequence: TGCGCCAGCAGCTCTGGACAGCCAAACACTGAAGCTTTCTTT. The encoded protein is CASSSGQPNTEAFF. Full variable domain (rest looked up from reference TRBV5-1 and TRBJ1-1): KAGVTQTPRYLIKTRGQQVTLSCSPISGHRSVSWYQQTPGQGLQFLFEYFSETQRNKGNFPGRFSGRQFSNSRSEMNVSTLELGDSALYLCASSSGQPNTEAFFGQGTRLTVV.

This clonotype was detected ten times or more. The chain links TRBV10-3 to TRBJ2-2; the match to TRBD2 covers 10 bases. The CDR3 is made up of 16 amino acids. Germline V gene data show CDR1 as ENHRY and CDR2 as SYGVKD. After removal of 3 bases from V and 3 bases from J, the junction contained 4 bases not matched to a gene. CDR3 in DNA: TGTGCCATCAGTGAAAGCGGGGGGGCCTACACCGGGGAGCTGTTTTTT. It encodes CAISESGGAYTGELFF.

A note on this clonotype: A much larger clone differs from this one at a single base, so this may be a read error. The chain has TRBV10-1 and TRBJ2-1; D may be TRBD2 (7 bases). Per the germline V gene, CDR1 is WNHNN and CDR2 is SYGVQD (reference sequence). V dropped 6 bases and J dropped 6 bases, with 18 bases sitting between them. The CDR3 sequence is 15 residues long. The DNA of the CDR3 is TGCGCCAGCAGCGCCGGGGGGCCCATCGTCAATGAGCAGTTCTTC. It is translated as CASSAGGPIVNEQFF.

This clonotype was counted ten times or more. CDR3 DNA sequence: TGCGCCAGCAGCTTGGCGACAGGGTCATTTTACGAGCAGTACTTC. Translation: CASSLATGSFYEQYF. The chain has TRBV5-1 and TRBJ2-7; the match to TRBD1 covers 7 bases. Trimming removed 0 bases from V and 4 bases from J; junction bases left unmatched: 7. CDR3 length equals 15 residues. Germline CDR1 and CDR2: SGHRS and YFSETQ.